This entry lists 7 T cell receptor beta chains sequenced from one sample in a study of blood T cell repertoires in COVID-19. Using immunoSEQ multiplex PCR, the repertoire was profiled, and TCRdb retains in-frame clones only, with some absent. The table lists about 220,000 clones, around 82% of them singletons. Sequenced sample: PBMCs or T cells enriched from blood (not recorded which). The receptors were sampled from a woman aged 50 to 60 who had been exposed to COVID-19.

This clone was seen a handful of times. The chain is built from TRBV7-3 and TRBJ1-6; D possibly corresponds to TRBD1 (6 bases). Trimming removed 5 bases from V and 8 bases from J, with 10 bases in between. This CDR3 comprises 13 residues. Germline-derived CDR1 and CDR2 are SGHTA and FQGTGA. The CDR3 is CASSLTGYSPLHF. Here the CDR3 DNA reads TGTGCCAGCAGCCTCACAGGGTATTCACCCCTCCACTTT.

The chain carries TRBV21-1 and TRBJ2-2; TRBD1, the table's D call, was not compared with the DNA. TRBV21-1 is labeled a pseudogene. The CDR3 has 18 amino acids. CDR3 region: CASSNDSKPRFYPRELFF. The CDR3 bases are TGTGCCAGCAGCAACGACAGTAAACCCCGCTTTTACCCCCGGGAGCTGTTTTTT.

The chain recombines TRBV7-9 with TRBJ2-3; 8 nucleotides line up with TRBD2. V shed 11 bases, J shed 3 bases, and the junction held 10 bases outside the gene matches. The CDR3 extends over 14 amino acids. In germline, CDR1 is SEHNR, CDR2 FQNEAQ (reference sequence). Here the CDR3 reads CAGLERGKTDTQYF. The CDR3 nucleotides are TGTGCCGGCCTAGAGCGGGGGAAAACAGATACGCAGTATTTT.

The chain employs TRBV2 and TRBJ2-3, with 7 bases identical to TRBD1. CDR3 size: 15 residues. Looked up from germline, CDR1 is SNHLY and CDR2 is FYNNEI. V trimming: 4 bases; J trimming: 0 bases; junction bases outside the gene matches: 4. CDR3 amino acids: CASSGGTASTDTQYF. DNA of the CDR3: TGTGCCAGCAGTGGAGGGACAGCAAGCACAGATACGCAGTATTTT.

The chain employs TRBV6-5 and TRBJ1-2; possibly TRBD1 for D (6 bases). The CDR3 is made up of 13 amino acids. V lost 6 bases and J 2 bases, leaving 10 bases between the germline ends. The germline gives CDR1 MNHEY, CDR2 SVGAGI. The CDR3 region is CASRKDSNYGYTF. DNA of the CDR3: TGTGCCAGCAGGAAGGACAGCAACTATGGCTACACCTTC.

The count of this clone is one. This sequence joins TRBV13 and TRBJ2-7; TRBD2 is a possible D gene (6 bases). CDR1 is PRHDT, CDR2 FYEKMQ, per germline (reference sequence). This CDR3 is built from 17 residues. Between the trimmed V and J ends, which lost 5 bases and 0 bases, there was a span of 20 bases. The CDR3 nucleotides are TGTGCCAGCAGCCCCACAAGAGGGACTGTTCGCTCCTACGAGCAGTACTTC. This translates into CASSPTRGTVRSYEQYF.

The chain couples TRBV9 to TRBJ1-1; possibly TRBD1 for D (5 bases). The CDR3 extends over 15 amino acids. From germline, CDR1 is SGDLS and CDR2 YYNGEE. V lost 0 bases to trimming and J lost 0 bases, with 9 bases between them. CDR3 in amino acids: CASSVGGLMNTEAFF. CDR3 in DNA: TGTGCCAGCAGCGTAGGGGGCCTCATGAACACTGAAGCTTTCTTT.